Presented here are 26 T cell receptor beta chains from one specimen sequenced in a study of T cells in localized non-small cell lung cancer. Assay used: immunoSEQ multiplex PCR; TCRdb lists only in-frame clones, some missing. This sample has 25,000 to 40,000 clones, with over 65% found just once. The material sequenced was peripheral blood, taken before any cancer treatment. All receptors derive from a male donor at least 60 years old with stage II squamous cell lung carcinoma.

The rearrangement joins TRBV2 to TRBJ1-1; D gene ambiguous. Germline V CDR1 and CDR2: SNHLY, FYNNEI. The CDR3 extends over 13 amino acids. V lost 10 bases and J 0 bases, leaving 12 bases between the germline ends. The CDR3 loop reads CAKQSDVNTEAFF. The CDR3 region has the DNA TGTGCCAAGCAGTCGGATGTGAACACTGAAGCTTTCTTT. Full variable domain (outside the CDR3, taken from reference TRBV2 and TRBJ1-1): EPEVTQTPSHQVTQMGQEVILRCVPISNHLYFYWYRQILGQKVEFLVSFYNNEISEKSEIFDDQFSVERPDGSNFTLKIRSTKLEDSAMYFCAKQSDVNTEAFFGQGTRLTVV.

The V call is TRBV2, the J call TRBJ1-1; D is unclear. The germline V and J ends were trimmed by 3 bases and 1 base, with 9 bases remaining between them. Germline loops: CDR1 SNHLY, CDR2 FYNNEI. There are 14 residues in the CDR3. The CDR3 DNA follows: TGTGCCAGCAGTGACGCAGTGGCGAACACTGAAGCTTTCTTT. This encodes CASSDAVANTEAFF.

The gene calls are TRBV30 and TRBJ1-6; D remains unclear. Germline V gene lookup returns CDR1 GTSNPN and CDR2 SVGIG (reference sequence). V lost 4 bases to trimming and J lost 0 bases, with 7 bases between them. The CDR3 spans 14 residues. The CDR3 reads CAWTASSYNSPLHF. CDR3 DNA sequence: TGTGCCTGGACCGCTAGCTCCTATAATTCACCCCTCCACTTT.

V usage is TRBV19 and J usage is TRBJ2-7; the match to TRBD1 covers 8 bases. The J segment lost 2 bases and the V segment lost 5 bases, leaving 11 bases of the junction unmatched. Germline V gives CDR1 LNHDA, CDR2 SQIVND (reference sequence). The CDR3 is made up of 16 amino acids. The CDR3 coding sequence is TGTGCCAGTAGTTCATCCCGAGGGACAGGAGCCTACGAGCAGTACTTC. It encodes CASSSSRGTGAYEQYF.

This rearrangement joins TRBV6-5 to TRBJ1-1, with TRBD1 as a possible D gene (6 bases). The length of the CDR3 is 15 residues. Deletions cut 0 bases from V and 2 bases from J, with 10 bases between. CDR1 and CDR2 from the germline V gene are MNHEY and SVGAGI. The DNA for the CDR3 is TGTGCCAGCAGTTACTCGACGGGACACAACACTGAAGCTTTCTTT. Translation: CASSYSTGHNTEAFF.

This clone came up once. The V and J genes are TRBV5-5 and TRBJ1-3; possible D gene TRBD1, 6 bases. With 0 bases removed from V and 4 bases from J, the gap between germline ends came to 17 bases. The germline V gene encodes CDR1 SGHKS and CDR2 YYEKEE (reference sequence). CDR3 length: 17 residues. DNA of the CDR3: TGTGCCAGCAGCTTGGCCGGGGGCCGAGGAGCCGGAAACACCATATATTTT. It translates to CASSLAGGRGAGNTIYF.

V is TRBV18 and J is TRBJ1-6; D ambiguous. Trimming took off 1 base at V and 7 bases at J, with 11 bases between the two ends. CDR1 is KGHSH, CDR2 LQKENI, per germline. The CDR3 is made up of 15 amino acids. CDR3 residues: CASSPRSDPNSPLHF. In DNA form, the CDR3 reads TGTGCCAGCTCACCACGTTCGGATCCGAATTCACCCCTCCACTTT. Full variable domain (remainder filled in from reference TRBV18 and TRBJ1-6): NAGVMQNPRHLVRRRGQEARLRCSPMKGHSHVYWYRQLPEEGLKFMVYLQKENIIDESGMPKERFSAEFPKEGPSILRIQQVVRGDSAAYFCASSPRSDPNSPLHFGNGTRLTVT.

The CDR3 DNA sequence: TGTGCCAGCAGCTTCCCGAGGGGGCGGTACCGGGCTGAAGCTTTCTTT. Translation gives CASSFPRGRYRAEAFF. This chain joins TRBV5-6 and TRBJ1-1; 7 positions agree with TRBD1. The CDR3 totals 16 residues. From germline, CDR1 is SGHDT and CDR2 YYEEEE. J gave up 6 bases and V 2 bases, and 13 bases lay outside the gene matches. The variable domain in full, with the rest retrieved from reference TRBV5-6 and TRBJ1-1, is DAGVTQSPTHLIKTRGQQVTLRCSPKSGHDTVSWYQQALGQGPQFIFQYYEEEERQRGNFPDRFSGHQFPNYSSELNVNALLLGDSALYLCASSFPRGRYRAEAFFGQGTRLTVV.

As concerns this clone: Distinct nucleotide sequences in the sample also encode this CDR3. In DNA form, the CDR3 reads TGTGCCAGCAGCATGGGACTAGCAGGAAGTGAGCAGTACTTC. This codes for CASSMGLAGSEQYF. This rearrangement joins TRBV7-9 to TRBJ2-7, with 9 bases aligning to TRBD2. The CDR3 has 14 amino acids. The germline gives CDR1 SEHNR, CDR2 FQNEAQ (reference sequence). Trimming cost V 5 bases and J 7 bases; bases outside gene matches: 9.

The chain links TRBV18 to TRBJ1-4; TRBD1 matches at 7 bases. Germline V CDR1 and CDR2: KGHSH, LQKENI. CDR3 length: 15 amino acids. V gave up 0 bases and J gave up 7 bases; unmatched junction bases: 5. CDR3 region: CASSPPSTGREKLFF. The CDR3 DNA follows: TGTGCCAGCTCACCACCGTCGACAGGGCGTGAAAAACTGTTTTTT.

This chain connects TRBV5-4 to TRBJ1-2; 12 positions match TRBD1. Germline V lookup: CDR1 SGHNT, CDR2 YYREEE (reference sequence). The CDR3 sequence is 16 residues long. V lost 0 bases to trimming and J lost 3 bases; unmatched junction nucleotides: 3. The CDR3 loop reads CASSLAGTGGYYGYTF. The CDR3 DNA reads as TGTGCCAGCAGCTTGGCCGGGACAGGGGGCTACTATGGCTACACCTTC. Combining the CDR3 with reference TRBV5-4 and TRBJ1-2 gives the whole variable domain ETGVTQSPTHLIKTRGQQVTLRCSSQSGHNTVSWYQQALGQGPQFIFQYYREEENGRGNFPPRFSGLQFPNYSSELNVNALELDDSALYLCASSLAGTGGYYGYTFGSGTRLTVV.

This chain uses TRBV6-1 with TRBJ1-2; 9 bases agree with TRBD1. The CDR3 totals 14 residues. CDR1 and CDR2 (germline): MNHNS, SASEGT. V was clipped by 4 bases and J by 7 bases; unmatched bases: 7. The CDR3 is CASSATQGAGGYTF. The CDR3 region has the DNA TGTGCCAGCAGTGCCACACAGGGGGCTGGTGGCTACACCTTC.

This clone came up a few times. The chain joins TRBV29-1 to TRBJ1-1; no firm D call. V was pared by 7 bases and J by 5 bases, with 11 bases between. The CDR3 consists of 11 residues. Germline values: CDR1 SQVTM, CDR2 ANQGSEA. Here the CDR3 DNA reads TGCAGCGCTCTAAGGGAAACTGAAGCTTTCTTT. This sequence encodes CSALRETEAFF.

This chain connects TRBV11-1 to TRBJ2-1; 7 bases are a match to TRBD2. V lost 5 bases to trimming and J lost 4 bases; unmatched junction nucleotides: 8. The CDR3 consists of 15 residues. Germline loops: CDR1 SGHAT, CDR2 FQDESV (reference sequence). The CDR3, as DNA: TGTGCCAGCAGCGGCGGGGGAGTCGTTTACAATGAGCAGTTCTTC. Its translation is CASSGGGVVYNEQFF.

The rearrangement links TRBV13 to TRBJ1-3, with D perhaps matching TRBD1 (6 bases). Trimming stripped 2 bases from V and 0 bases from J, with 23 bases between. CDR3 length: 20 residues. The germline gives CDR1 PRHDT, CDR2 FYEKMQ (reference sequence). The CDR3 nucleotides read TGTGCCAGCAGCTTACTGTCCAGGGGCCGAACGATTAGCTCTGGAAACACCATATATTTT. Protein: CASSLLSRGRTISSGNTIYF.

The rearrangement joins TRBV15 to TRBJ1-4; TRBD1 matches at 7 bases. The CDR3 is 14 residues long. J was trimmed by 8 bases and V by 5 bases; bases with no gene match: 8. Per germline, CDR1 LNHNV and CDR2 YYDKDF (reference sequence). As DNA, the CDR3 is TGTGCCACCAGCCGAGCGCCAGGGGGAGAAAAACTGTTTTTT. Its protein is CATSRAPGGEKLFF.

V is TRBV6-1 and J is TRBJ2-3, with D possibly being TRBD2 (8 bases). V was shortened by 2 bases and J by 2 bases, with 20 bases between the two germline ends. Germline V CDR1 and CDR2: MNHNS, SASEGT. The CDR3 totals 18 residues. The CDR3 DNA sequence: TGTGCCAGCAGTGAAAAGGGACTAGGGACAGCCGACACAGATACGCAGTATTTT. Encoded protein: CASSEKGLGTADTDTQYF.

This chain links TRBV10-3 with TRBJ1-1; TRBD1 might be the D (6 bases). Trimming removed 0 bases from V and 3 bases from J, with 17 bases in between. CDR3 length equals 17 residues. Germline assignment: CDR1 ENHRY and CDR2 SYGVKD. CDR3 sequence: CAISESAGQKAYTEAFF. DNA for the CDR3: TGTGCCATCAGTGAGTCAGCCGGACAGAAGGCGTACACTGAAGCTTTCTTT.

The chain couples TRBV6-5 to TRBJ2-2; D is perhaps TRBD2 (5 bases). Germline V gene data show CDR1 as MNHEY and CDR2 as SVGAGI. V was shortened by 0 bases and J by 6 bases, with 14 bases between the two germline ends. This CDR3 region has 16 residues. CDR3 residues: CASSYSTIMSPGELFF. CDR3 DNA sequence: TGTGCCAGCAGTTACTCGACTATCATGTCACCCGGGGAGCTGTTTTTT.

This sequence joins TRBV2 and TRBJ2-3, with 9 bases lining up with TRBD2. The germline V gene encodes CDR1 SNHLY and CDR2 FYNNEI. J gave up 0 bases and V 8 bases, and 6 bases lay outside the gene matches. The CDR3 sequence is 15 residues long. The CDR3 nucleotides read TGTGCCAGCGCGATGAGCGGGAGGAGCACAGATACGCAGTATTTT. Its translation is CASAMSGRSTDTQYF.

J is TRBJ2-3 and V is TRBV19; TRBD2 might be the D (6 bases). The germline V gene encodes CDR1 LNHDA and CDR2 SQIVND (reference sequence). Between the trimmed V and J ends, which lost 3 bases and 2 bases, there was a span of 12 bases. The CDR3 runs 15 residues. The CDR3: CASSMGDWDTDTQYF. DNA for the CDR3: TGTGCCAGTAGTATGGGGGACTGGGACACAGATACGCAGTATTTT.

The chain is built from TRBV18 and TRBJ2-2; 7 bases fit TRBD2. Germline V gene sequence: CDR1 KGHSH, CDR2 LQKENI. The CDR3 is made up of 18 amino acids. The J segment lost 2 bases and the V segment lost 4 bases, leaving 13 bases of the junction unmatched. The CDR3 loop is CASSLQPSGGVNTGELFF. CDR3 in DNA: TGTGCCAGCTCACTACAACCCTCTGGGGGGGTAAACACCGGGGAGCTGTTTTTT.

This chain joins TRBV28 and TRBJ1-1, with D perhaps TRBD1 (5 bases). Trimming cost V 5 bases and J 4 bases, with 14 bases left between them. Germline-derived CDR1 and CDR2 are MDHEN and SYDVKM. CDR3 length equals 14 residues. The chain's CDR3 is CASSPFAGGTEAFF. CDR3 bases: TGTGCCAGCAGTCCCTTCGCCGGGGGCACTGAAGCTTTCTTT.

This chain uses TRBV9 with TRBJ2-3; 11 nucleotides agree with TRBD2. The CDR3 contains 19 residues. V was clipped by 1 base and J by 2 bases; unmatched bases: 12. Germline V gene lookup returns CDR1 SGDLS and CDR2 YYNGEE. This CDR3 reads CASSVTSGGLRGHTDTQYF. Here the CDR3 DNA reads TGTGCCAGCAGCGTAACTAGCGGGGGCCTCAGGGGGCACACAGATACGCAGTATTTT.

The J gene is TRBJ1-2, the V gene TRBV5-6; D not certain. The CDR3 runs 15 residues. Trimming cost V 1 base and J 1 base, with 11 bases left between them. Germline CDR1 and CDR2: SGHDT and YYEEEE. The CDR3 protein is CASSLLIGNNYGYTF. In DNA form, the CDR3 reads TGTGCCAGCAGCTTGCTAATCGGGAATAACTATGGCTACACCTTC.

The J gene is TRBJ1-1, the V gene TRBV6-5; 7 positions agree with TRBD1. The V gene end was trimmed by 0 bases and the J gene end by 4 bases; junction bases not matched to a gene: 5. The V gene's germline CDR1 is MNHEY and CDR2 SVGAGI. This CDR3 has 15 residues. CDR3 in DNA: TGTGCCAGCAGTTACTCGACAGGGTCCTTCACTGAAGCTTTCTTT. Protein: CASSYSTGSFTEAFF.